This note documents a single T cell receptor beta chain sequence. Antigen specificity is unknown. Trimming shortened V by 2 bases and J by 3 bases, and 2 bases separated the two germline ends. The CDR3 is 11 residues long. Germline CDR1 reads SGHNT; CDR2 reads YENEEA. This specimen comes from a study of OX40 agonist ivuxolimab in advanced cancers. The study, taken as a whole, reports: Not determined was the antigen specificity of the expanded peripheral T cells.

TCRdb keeps only in-frame clones here, not all; method: immunoSEQ multiplex PCR. The sample carries tens of thousands of clones, just over 85% recorded once. The source is an adult with an advanced solid tumor such as melanoma, head and neck, liver or kidney cancer. The source was CD4+ or CD8+ T cells sorted from blood, collected in a trial of the OX40 agonist ivuxolimab. V gene TRBV11-3 combines with J gene TRBJ2-7; D is ambiguous. The CDR3 DNA sequence: TGTGCCAGCAGCTTATTCTACGAGCAGTACTTC. This encodes CASSLFYEQYF.